Presented here are 27 T cell receptor beta chains from one specimen sequenced in a study of response to subunit inactivated influenza vaccine. TCRdb fed the RT-PCR reads into MiXCR, producing one record per CDR3 protein. The table shows hundreds of thousands of distinct CDR3 sequences, with about 17% occurring only once. The sequenced sample was CD4+ T cells sorted from PBMCs, obtained about 24 months after vaccination. All receptors come from a man aged 50-75 years who received an inactivated influenza vaccine.

This chain uses TRBV5-4 with TRBJ2-2; 8 nucleotides match TRBD2. The CDR3 contains 14 residues. J lost 6 bases, V lost 6 bases, and 7 bases had no gene match. Per germline, CDR1 SGHNT and CDR2 YYREEE (reference sequence). CDR3 amino acids: CASTSGGGAGELFF. DNA for the CDR3: TGTGCCAGCACCTCGGGGGGGGGAGCCGGGGAGCTGTTTTTT.

This clonotype has more than one count but fewer than ten. This chain connects TRBV29-1 to TRBJ2-3; 14 bases match TRBD2. The germline gives CDR1 SQVTM, CDR2 ANQGSEA. The trim removed 6 bases at V and 3 bases at J, leaving 5 bases unmatched. The CDR3 is 15 amino acids. CDR3 in DNA: TGCAGCGTGAGACTAGCGGGGGGGCCTACAGATACGCAGTATTTT. This codes for CSVRLAGGPTDTQYF.

The rearrangement links TRBV2 to TRBJ2-2; 7 bases align to TRBD1. From germline, CDR1 is SNHLY and CDR2 FYNNEI. The CDR3 runs to 14 residues. Trimming cost V 7 bases and J 7 bases; bases outside gene matches: 9. The CDR3 DNA follows: TGTGCCAGCACGGGACAGACCCTAGACGGGGAGCTGTTTTTT. Its translation: CASTGQTLDGELFF.

This rearrangement joins TRBV10-3 to TRBJ2-7, with a possible D match to TRBD2 (6 bases). Germline loops: CDR1 ENHRY, CDR2 SYGVKD. Trimming pared 8 bases from V and 3 bases from J, leaving 17 bases between. There are 14 residues in the CDR3. The DNA for the CDR3 is TGTGCCATCGGGGGGTCCCTTCAGTTCTACGAGCAGTACTTC. It encodes CAIGGSLQFYEQYF.

The rearrangement joins TRBV7-2 to TRBJ2-7; TRBD2 matches 14 bases. The germline V gene has CDR1 SGHTA and CDR2 FQGNSA. The CDR3 loop spans 15 amino acids. Trimming cost V 5 bases and J 5 bases; bases outside gene matches: 5. The CDR3 DNA reads as TGTGCCAGCAGCCCAGGGACTAGCGGGGGTGACGAGCAGTACTTC. It codes for CASSPGTSGGDEQYF.

In this sample, this clonotype turned up a few times. V is TRBV11-2 and J is TRBJ2-5; no firm D call. CDR1 and CDR2 (germline): SGHAT, FQNNGV. Deletions cut 5 bases from V and 2 bases from J, with 6 bases between. This CDR3 comprises 12 residues. The chain's CDR3 is CASSVMQETQYF. The DNA for the CDR3 is TGTGCCAGCAGCGTAATGCAAGAGACCCAGTACTTC.

The chain employs TRBV2 and TRBJ1-5; D is ambiguous. This CDR3 has 15 amino acids. Germline V gene data show CDR1 as SNHLY and CDR2 as FYNNEI. Trimming took off 5 bases at V and 0 bases at J, with 11 bases between the two ends. The CDR3 DNA reads TGTGCCAGCAGTCGCTTGGGGATTAGCAATCAGCCCCAGCATTTT. This translates into CASSRLGISNQPQHF.

V and J are TRBV15 and TRBJ1-3; D not resolved. The length of the CDR3 is 11 residues. The V end was cut by 5 bases, the J end by 5 bases, with 4 bases between. Germline assignment: CDR1 LNHNV and CDR2 YYDKDF (reference sequence). In nucleotides, the CDR3 is TGTGCCACCAGCGGCAGAAACACCATATATTTT. Protein: CATSGRNTIYF.

The sample holds a few counts of this clonotype. The rearrangement links TRBV30 to TRBJ2-1; the D gene is possibly TRBD2 (5 bases). Per the germline V gene, CDR1 is GTSNPN and CDR2 is SVGIG (reference sequence). V gave up 2 bases and J gave up 8 bases, with 16 bases separating them. The CDR3 totals 14 residues. The CDR3 DNA follows: TGTGCCTGGAGTACTTACACTAGTGGCGATGAGCAGTTCTTC. Its protein product is CAWSTYTSGDEQFF.

The chain has TRBV19 and TRBJ2-2, with D unclear. With 6 bases removed from V and 0 bases from J, the gap between germline ends came to 11 bases. The germline V gene encodes CDR1 LNHDA and CDR2 SQIVND (reference sequence). CDR3 length: 15 amino acids. CDR3 amino acids: CASRYRNTNTGELFF. The CDR3 nucleotides read TGTGCCAGTAGATACAGAAATACGAACACCGGGGAGCTGTTTTTT.

The chain uses TRBV27 and TRBJ2-7, with TRBD2 matching over 11 bases. The CDR3 runs 15 residues. The trim removed 5 bases at V and 5 bases at J, leaving 8 bases unmatched. The germline V gene has CDR1 MNHEY and CDR2 SMNVEV (reference sequence). CDR3 in amino acids: CASSPRLAGRDEQYF. CDR3 coding DNA: TGTGCCAGCAGTCCCAGACTAGCGGGAAGGGACGAGCAGTACTTC.

This clonotype was picked up a small number of times. This chain connects TRBV3-1 to TRBJ2-2; 8 bases are a match to TRBD1. From germline, CDR1 is LGHDT and CDR2 YNNKEL (reference sequence). The CDR3 totals 15 residues. Trimming at V came to 4 bases and at J to 7 bases, leaving 8 bases not matched to a gene. The CDR3 is CASSPSDRAGGELFF. The CDR3 DNA is TGTGCCAGCAGCCCCTCGGACAGGGCCGGCGGGGAGCTGTTTTTT.

This clonotype appeared a few times. J is TRBJ1-1 and V is TRBV7-2; tentatively, D is TRBD1 (6 bases). Germline V lookup: CDR1 SGHTA, CDR2 FQGNSA. Trimming cost V 5 bases and J 5 bases, with 15 bases left between them. This CDR3 is 14 amino acids long. The DNA for the CDR3 is TGTGCCAGCAGCCGGACAGTTTCGGGAACTGAAGCTTTCTTT. Translated: CASSRTVSGTEAFF.

The V gene is TRBV11-2, the J gene TRBJ2-2; 8 bases fit TRBD2. Germline CDR1 reads SGHAT; CDR2 reads FQNNGV. CDR3 size: 16 residues. With 1 base clipped from V and 4 bases from J, the junction kept 5 bases outside the gene matches. CDR3 residues: CASSLAGGPFTGELFF. CDR3 nucleotide sequence: TGTGCCAGCAGCTTAGCGGGGGGGCCGTTCACCGGGGAGCTGTTTTTT. The entire variable domain, with the rest obtained from reference TRBV11-2 and TRBJ2-2, is as follows: EAGVAQSPRYKIIEKRQSVAFWCNPISGHATLYWYQQILGQGPKLLIQFQNNGVVDDSQLPKDRFSAERLKGVDSTLKIQPAKLEDSAVYLCASSLAGGPFTGELFFGEGSRLTVL.

The rearrangement joins TRBV6-2 or TRBV6-3 to TRBJ2-1; 9 bases agree with TRBD1. With V trimmed by 5 bases and J by 6 bases, 14 bases remained unmatched. Germline CDR1 reads MNHEY; CDR2 reads SVGEGT. The CDR3 contains 17 residues. CDR3 DNA sequence: TGTGCCAGCAGTCTAGGACAGGGGTTAATCTACTCCAATGAGCAGTTCTTC. Protein product: CASSLGQGLIYSNEQFF.

This clonotype appeared a few times. This chain links TRBV6-1 with TRBJ1-4; D ambiguous. In germline, CDR1 is MNHNS, CDR2 SASEGT. The V end was cut by 2 bases, the J end by 0 bases, with 10 bases between. CDR3 length: 16 residues. The CDR3 coding sequence is TGTGCCAGCAGTGAACTTCAACAGTCAACTAATGAAAAACTGTTTTTT. Translated: CASSELQQSTNEKLFF.

As for this clonotype: The junction does not match germline at one end; this may be a read error. The chain recombines TRBV5-1 with TRBJ2-7, with D hard to call. Germline lookup yields CDR1 SGHRS and CDR2 YFSETQ. The CDR3 has 12 amino acids. In nucleotides, the CDR3 is TGTGCCAGCAGCTTAGAGCCCTACGAGCAGTACTTC. This codes for CASSLEPYEQYF.

This clonotype was seen a handful of times. The chain recombines TRBV28 with TRBJ2-2; a possible D gene is TRBD1 (5 bases). CDR1 is MDHEN, CDR2 SYDVKM, per germline. The CDR3 contains 16 residues. V shed 1 base and J shed 0 bases, with 9 bases lying between them. The CDR3 spells CASSLYRFPNTGELFF. As DNA, the CDR3 is TGTGCCAGCAGTTTATACAGGTTCCCGAACACCGGGGAGCTGTTTTTT.

V is TRBV7-2 and J is TRBJ2-5, with 7 positions matching TRBD1. The ends lost 5 bases at V and 7 bases at J; junction bases unmatched: 13. Germline-derived CDR1 and CDR2 are SGHTA and FQGNSA. The CDR3 length is 15 residues. The CDR3 region is CASSIGTAPRGTQYF. For the CDR3, the DNA is TGTGCCAGCAGCATAGGGACAGCCCCAAGAGGGACCCAGTACTTC.

The V and J genes are TRBV7-3 and TRBJ2-3; TRBD2 matches 8 bases. Germline CDR1 reads SGHTA; CDR2 reads FQGTGA. The CDR3 sequence is 15 residues long. The junction had 8 bases not matched to a gene; V was cut back by 5 bases and J by 4 bases. Written as DNA, the CDR3 is TGTGCCAGCAGCCTGGCCCTAGCGGGCGCAGATACGCAGTATTTT. Translation: CASSLALAGADTQYF.

This clonotype has just a few counts. The J gene is TRBJ2-7, the V gene TRBV5-1; tentatively, D is TRBD1 (6 bases). This CDR3 is built from 14 residues. Trimming removed 2 bases at V and 5 bases at J, with 14 bases between. Germline loops: CDR1 SGHRS, CDR2 YFSETQ. The CDR3 bases are TGCGCCAGCAGCTTAACGTGGACAGCCCACGAGCAGTACTTC. Translation gives CASSLTWTAHEQYF.

This clonotype was counted at least ten times. This rearrangement joins TRBV29-1 to TRBJ1-4, with D unresolved. The CDR3 is 10 residues long. Germline CDR1 SQVTM, CDR2 ANQGSEA. Trimming removed 4 bases from V and 7 bases from J, with 4 bases in between. The CDR3 loop reads CSVVTEKLFF. The CDR3, as DNA: TGCAGCGTTGTGACTGAAAAACTGTTTTTT.

The rearrangement joins TRBV5-1 to TRBJ1-5; D is ambiguous. V was trimmed by 0 bases and J by 2 bases, leaving 15 bases between them. CDR3 length: 17 amino acids. Per germline, CDR1 SGHRS and CDR2 YFSETQ. The CDR3 region has the DNA TGCGCCAGCAGCTTGGATCCTGCGGGTATGGGCAATCAGCCCCAGCATTTT. Protein: CASSLDPAGMGNQPQHF.

The rearrangement links TRBV10-3 to TRBJ2-3, with a tentative D call TRBD2 (5 bases). CDR1 is ENHRY and CDR2 is SYGVKD in the germline V gene. The length of the CDR3 is 15 residues. The ends were cut back, 2 bases at V and 2 bases at J, with 11 bases in the middle. The CDR3 sequence: CAISEGGFYTDTQYF. The CDR3 DNA reads as TGTGCCATCAGTGAGGGAGGATTTTACACAGATACGCAGTATTTT.

This clonotype was counted a few times. The chain joins TRBV7-2 to TRBJ2-3, with D possibly matching TRBD2 (7 bases). From germline, CDR1 is SGHTA and CDR2 FQGNSA. Between the trimmed V and J ends, which lost 4 bases and 9 bases, there was a span of 23 bases. The CDR3 is 16 residues long. The CDR3 nucleotides are TGTGCCAGCAGCTGGGGTCCTCTACGATCGGGGGGCACGCAGTATTTT. Amino acid sequence: CASSWGPLRSGGTQYF.

This clonotype was seen a few times. The rearrangement joins TRBV29-1 to TRBJ2-1, with TRBD2 matching over 11 bases. Germline CDR1 and CDR2: SQVTM and ANQGSEA. J gave up 7 bases and V 2 bases, and 7 bases lay outside the gene matches. This CDR3 spans 15 amino acids. In DNA form, the CDR3 reads TGCAGCGTTGAAAAGGTAGCGGGGGGGCGGAATGAGCAGTTCTTC. Translation gives CSVEKVAGGRNEQFF.

The chain combines TRBV7-9 with TRBJ2-7; TRBD2 agrees at 7 bases. This CDR3 is 15 amino acids long. V shed 3 bases and J 8 bases; nucleotides not matched to a gene: 13. Germline V gene sequence: CDR1 SEHNR, CDR2 FQNEAQ (reference sequence). The CDR3 reads CASSLSGGREYQQYF. DNA for the CDR3: TGTGCCAGCAGCTTGTCCGGTGGGCGGGAGTATCAGCAGTACTTC.